Listed below are T cell receptor beta chains from one sample, sequenced in a study of beta chain features in type 1 diabetes. Produced via immunoSEQ multiplex PCR; TCRdb's table is partial and in-frame only. The sample yields around 710,000 clones, approximately 13% seen once. The sample taken for sequencing was naive CD4+ T cells from blood. The receptors derive from a man aged 25 to 40 with type 1 diabetes. Each CDR3 is given with its conserved first and last residue. Fields, in order: J gene, V gene, CDR3 protein.

j_call: TRBJ2-5
v_call: TRBV6-5
cdr3_aa: CASSQLAGNQETQYF

j_call: TRBJ2-5
v_call: TRBV19
cdr3_aa: CASTGGYQETQYF

j_call: TRBJ1-2
v_call: TRBV2
cdr3_aa: CASSEGRGSYGYTF

j_call: NA
v_call: TRBV6-1
cdr3_aa: CASSEAPSGYEQYF

j_call: TRBJ2-3
v_call: TRBV5-1
cdr3_aa: CASSWAGLPGSDTQYF

j_call: TRBJ1-1
v_call: TRBV27
cdr3_aa: CASSLGVGEAFF

j_call: TRBJ1-5
v_call: TRBV6-1
cdr3_aa: CASAPQGLRNQPQHF

j_call: TRBJ2-4
v_call: TRBV5-6
cdr3_aa: CASSLEDSARF

j_call: TRBJ2-3
v_call: TRBV6-5
cdr3_aa: CASSYSVSGTDTQYF

j_call: TRBJ2-7
v_call: TRBV10-1
cdr3_aa: CATAGQGAYEQYF

j_call: TRBJ2-7
v_call: TRBV28
cdr3_aa: CASREGQGTSYEQYF

j_call: TRBJ2-3
v_call: TRBV7-2
cdr3_aa: CASGPQNTQYF

j_call: TRBJ1-5
v_call: TRBV10-3
cdr3_aa: CASSTGEGGLSNQPQHF

j_call: TRBJ1-2
v_call: TRBV4-3
cdr3_aa: CASSQQGYGYTF

j_call: TRBJ1-5
v_call: TRBV4-3
cdr3_aa: CASSQDEGQPQHF

j_call: TRBJ2-7
v_call: TRBV9
cdr3_aa: CASSPSGGAPYEQYF

j_call: TRBJ2-5
v_call: TRBV7-6
cdr3_aa: CASSLATGETQYF

j_call: TRBJ2-3
v_call: TRBV7-2
cdr3_aa: CASSPGSTDTQYF

j_call: TRBJ2-3
v_call: TRBV18
cdr3_aa: CASSPAGIGTDTQYF

j_call: TRBJ1-2
v_call: TRBV28
cdr3_aa: CASSPAQGPYGYTF

j_call: TRBJ1-2
v_call: TRBV7-2
cdr3_aa: CASSFPGQSAGYTF

j_call: TRBJ2-3
v_call: TRBV9
cdr3_aa: CASSSRSSGGTDTQYF

j_call: TRBJ1-2
v_call: TRBV30
cdr3_aa: CAWSVRGGTDLNYGYTF

j_call: TRBJ1-1
v_call: TRBV4-2
cdr3_aa: CASSQGPVVGQGANTEAFF